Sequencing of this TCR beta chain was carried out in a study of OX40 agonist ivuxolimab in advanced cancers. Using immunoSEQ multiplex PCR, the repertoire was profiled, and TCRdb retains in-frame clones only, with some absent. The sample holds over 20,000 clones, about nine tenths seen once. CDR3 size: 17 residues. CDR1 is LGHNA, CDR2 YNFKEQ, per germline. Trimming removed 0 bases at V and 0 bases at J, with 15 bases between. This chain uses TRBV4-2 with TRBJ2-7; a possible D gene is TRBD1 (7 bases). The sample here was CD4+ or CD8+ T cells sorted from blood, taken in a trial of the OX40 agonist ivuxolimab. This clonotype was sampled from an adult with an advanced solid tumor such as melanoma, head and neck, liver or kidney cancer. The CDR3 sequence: CASSQEQTGTYSYEQYF. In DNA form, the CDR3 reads TGTGCCAGCAGCCAAGAACAGACAGGGACTTACTCCTACGAGCAGTACTTC.